This T cell receptor beta chain is from a study of shared clonotypes between healthy human individuals. Study-wide background: Each donor's CD4 naive and CD4 memory cells filled three plates apiece, CD8 naive two, and CD8 memory one.

Findings and limits, study-wide: Despite large depth, rarefaction showed incomplete sorted-subset sequencing.

Comments on this clone: The antigen is unknown.

Clones were sequenced by immunoSEQ multiplex PCR, and TCRdb holds only the in-frame ones, with some missing. The sample has around 2.1 million clones, nearly 97% seen once; the top ten hold more than 0.1%. Trimming took 4 bases from V and 0 from J, leaving 7 bases between them. CDR1 is KGHSH, CDR2 LQKENI, per germline. The CDR3 is made up of 13 amino acids. This chain connects TRBV18 to TRBJ2-7, with a weak D call TRBD1 (5 bases). The TCR originated in a man between 18 and 35 years old in good health. Sequencing was carried out using naive CD4+ T cells sorted from blood. This sample's subset: CD45RA+ positively selected. The CDR3 sequence is CASSQGVSYEQYF. The CDR3 DNA reads TGTGCCAGCTCACAAGGGGTCTCCTACGAGCAGTACTTC.